Sequencing of this T cell receptor beta chain was carried out in a study of cytomegalovirus exposure and HLA in healthy donors. Study-level information: HLA-typed donors were the source of around 87 million unique TCRs, which an early data release held. Study-level findings and limits: An analysis was carried out at a later point. It showed that HLA-associated TCR beta chains were more clonally expanded than equally common non-associated chains. Reportedly, cytomegalovirus status was diagnosed with high sensitivity and specificity. Sequencing artifact likely explains a cluster of highly shared sequence variants.

The PCR contained 60 Vbeta and 13 Jbeta primers. Method: immunoSEQ multiplex PCR; TCRdb's copy keeps in-frame clones and lacks some. Among 170,000 or so clones, 79% were seen once, and the ten largest hold 0.69%. About this clone: Its antigen is not identified.

Germline V gives CDR1 ENHRY, CDR2 SYGVKD. V shed 4 bases, J shed 9 bases, and the junction held 5 bases outside the gene matches. The CDR3 contains 13 residues. The J gene is TRBJ2-7, the V gene TRBV10-3; 11 bases align to TRBD2. This receptor was obtained from a woman in her thirties or forties in good health and CMV-seronegative. The sample was PBMCs. CDR3 loop: CAISGLAGGGQYF. In nucleotides, the CDR3 is TGTGCCATCAGTGGGCTAGCGGGAGGTGGGCAGTACTTC.